A selection of T cell receptor beta chains follows, all from one sample in a study of radiotherapy plus CTLA-4 blockade in lung cancer. Libraries were prepared by immunoSEQ multiplex PCR; TCRdb keeps only in-frame clonotypes and omits some of them. The table shows approximately 99,000 clones, with 85% to 90% occurring only once. Sample: peripheral blood, taken from a patient treated with radiotherapy plus ipilimumab. These receptors all stem from a human donor with non-small cell lung cancer that progressed on radiotherapy plus ipilimumab. The CDR3 runs from the conserved cysteine through the conserved F or W. The D gene is left open where the match is weak. Size tells how often a clone was seen (once, few, many) or the class of an expanded clone, and some rows leave it out.

TRBD1,TRBV19,-,TRBJ1-1,TGTGCCAGCGCAGGGGGTTTAAGGAGAGCTTTCTTT,CASAGGLRRAFF
-,TRBV6-5,few,TRBJ1-4,TGTGCCAGCAGGGGTCGGGGATATGAAAAACTGTTTTTT,CASRGRGYEKLFF
-,TRBV2,-,TRBJ2-4,TGTGCCAGCAGTCTAAACCCGACCGGGGTCGAGGCCATTCAGTACTTC,CASSLNPTGVEAIQYF
TRBD1,TRBV7-3,-,TRBJ2-6,TGTGCCAGCAGCTCTACGACAGGGGCCTCTGGGGCCAACGTCCTGACTTTC,CASSSTTGASGANVLTF
-,TRBV7-6,-,TRBJ2-5,TGTGCCAGCAGCTTAGCGAGGGGCCAAGAGACCCAGTACTTC,CASSLARGQETQYF
-,TRBV20-1,-,TRBJ2-5,TGCAGTGCACTAAAAGAGACCCAGTACTTC,CSALKETQYF
-,TRBV19,-,TRBJ2-7,TGTGCCAGTAGTTGGGGAGATAGCTCCTACGAGCAGTACTTC,CASSWGDSSYEQYF
-,TRBV7-9,-,TRBJ2-7,TGTGCCAGCAGCTCCGTACAAGCCTACGAGCAGTACTTC,CASSSVQAYEQYF
TRBD1,TRBV5-1,-,TRBJ2-7,TGCGCCAGCAGCTTGGGCCCCGGGACAGGTACCTCCGAGCAGTACTTC,CASSLGPGTGTSEQYF
-,TRBV20-1,-,TRBJ1-1,TGCAGTGCTAAAGGGAACACTGAAGCTTTCTTT,CSAKGNTEAFF
TRBD1,TRBV7-9,few,TRBJ1-3,TGTGCCAGCAGCTTGGGACAGCGGACACGTGTAAACACCATATATTTT,CASSLGQRTRVNTIYF
-,TRBV29-1,-,TRBJ1-2,TGCAGCGTCGAAAGGGGAAGCGATGGCTACACCTTC,CSVERGSDGYTF
-,TRBV18,-,TRBJ2-1,TGTGCCAGCTCACCAGCAAGCTACAATGAGCAGTTCTTC,CASSPASYNEQFF
TRBD2,TRBV5-1,-,TRBJ2-3,TGCGCCAGCAGCTTGTCCGGGACTAGCGTAGATACGCAGTATTTT,CASSLSGTSVDTQYF
TRBD1,TRBV28,-,TRBJ2-5,TGTGCCAGCAGTTCCCTAGGACAGGGTAAAGAGACCCAGTACTTC,CASSSLGQGKETQYF
-,TRBV14,-,TRBJ2-4,TGTGCCAGCAGCCAAGAACCGGGAATAGCCAAAAACATTCAGTACTTC,CASSQEPGIAKNIQYF
-,TRBV6-6,-,TRBJ2-7,TGTGCCAGCAGTTACTCGAACGGCGAGCAGTACTTC,CASSYSNGEQYF
-,TRBV5-3,few,TRBJ1-2,TGTGCCAGAAGCTCCCTGGGACGGACCCTCTATGGCTACACCTTC,CARSSLGRTLYGYTF
TRBD1,TRBV11-2,-,TRBJ2-1,TGTGCCAGCAGCTTGGGTGCACAGGGGGATGGCGATGAGCAGTTCTTC,CASSLGAQGDGDEQFF
-,TRBV5-1,-,TRBJ1-2,TGCGCCAGCAGCTCCTCCGGTGGCAGGGACCCTCGGGGCTACACCTTC,CASSSSGGRDPRGYTF
TRBD2,TRBV5-6,-,TRBJ2-1,TGTGCCAGCAGCGCATTAGCGGGAGGAGGGTCCTACAATGAGCAGTTCTTC,CASSALAGGGSYNEQFF